The TCR beta chain under discussion was sequenced for a study of blood T cells in healthy people across ages. Study-wide results and caveats: Among T cells, TCR beta diversity per million cells dropped roughly linearly as age rose. A strong correlation was seen between TCR beta diversity and naive T cell percentage.

The CDR3 is made up of 16 amino acids. The ends lost 6 bases at V and 2 bases at J; junction bases unmatched: 8. Through a sample-barcoded 5' primer and a J-beta primer mix, a second PCR was run for roughly 7 to 11 cycles. Each CDR3 protein is one row after TCRdb ran MiXCR on the 5' RACE reads. The table records approximately 810,000 distinct CDR3 sequences, around 30% of them present only once. This clonotype was counted at least ten times. Its antigen is unknown. The sequenced sample consisted of blood. The V and J genes are TRBV12-3 or TRBV12-4 and TRBJ1-5; TRBD1 matches 9 bases. The TCR comes from a woman aged 80 or over in good health. CDR3 nucleotides: TGTGCCAGCAGAAAGGACAGGGGACCGGGCAATCAGCCCCAGCATTTT. Its protein product is CASRKDRGPGNQPQHF.